Shown below are 31 T cell receptor beta chains from a single sample sequenced in a study of identical twins. One entry per CDR3 protein results from TCRdb running MiXCR on the 5' RACE reads. The sample has 1.5 million to 2 million distinct CDR3 sequences, around a third seen once. Input material: cord blood. The receptor source for this set is a newborn girl in good health.

The chain recombines TRBV20-1 with TRBJ1-2; D may be TRBD1 (5 bases). The V gene's germline CDR1 is DFQATT and CDR2 SNEGSKA (reference sequence). Trimming stripped 5 bases from V and 4 bases from J, with 11 bases between. This CDR3 is 12 amino acids long. The CDR3 region has the DNA TGCAGTGCTGCGGGACCGGGCTATGGCTACACCTTC. Amino acids: CSAAGPGYGYTF.

This clonotype was counted a few times. The J gene is TRBJ1-2, the V gene TRBV27; D is possibly TRBD1 (6 bases). Per the germline V gene, CDR1 is MNHEY and CDR2 is SMNVEV (reference sequence). The V gene lost 7 bases and the J gene lost 6 bases, with 15 bases spanning the gap. This CDR3 region has 13 residues. The CDR3 here is CASTSGRGNGYTF. The CDR3 bases are TGTGCCAGCACCTCGGGGAGGGGGAATGGCTACACCTTC.

This clonotype has only a few counts. The chain combines TRBV5-1 with TRBJ2-7; no reliable D call. The CDR3 has 12 amino acids. Germline CDR1 SGHRS, CDR2 YFSETQ. Trimming took off 4 bases at V and 5 bases at J, with 10 bases between the two ends. The CDR3 spells CASSRTQNEQYF. In DNA form, the CDR3 reads TGCGCCAGCAGCCGGACCCAAAACGAGCAGTACTTC.

The chain employs TRBV10-3 and TRBJ1-2; D remains ambiguous. Germline V gene data show CDR1 as ENHRY and CDR2 as SYGVKD. V was cut by 10 bases and J by 2 bases, with 14 bases left in between. CDR3 length equals 13 residues. The CDR3 DNA follows: TGTGCCAGCCGGAAAGGACTGAACTATGGCTACACCTTC. It codes for CASRKGLNYGYTF.

The rearrangement links TRBV2 to TRBJ2-3; 7 bases are shared with TRBD2. Germline V gives CDR1 SNHLY, CDR2 FYNNEI. Trimming cost V 1 base and J 0 bases; bases outside gene matches: 4. The length of the CDR3 is 16 residues. The CDR3 region is CASSEDTSASTDTQYF. The CDR3 DNA is TGTGCCAGCAGTGAAGACACTAGCGCTAGCACAGATACGCAGTATTTT. Together with reference TRBV2 and TRBJ2-3, the CDR3 gives the full variable domain: EPEVTQTPSHQVTQMGQEVILRCVPISNHLYFYWYRQILGQKVEFLVSFYNNEISEKSEIFDDQFSVERPDGSNFTLKIRSTKLEDSAMYFCASSEDTSASTDTQYFGPGTRLTVL.

This clonotype has ten or more counts. V gene TRBV7-9 combines with J gene TRBJ2-7, with TRBD2 identical over 8 bases. This CDR3 has 14 residues. The ends lost 4 bases at V and 0 bases at J; junction bases unmatched: 2. The germline gives CDR1 SEHNR, CDR2 FQNEAQ (reference sequence). CDR3 DNA sequence: TGTGCCAGCAGCTCGGGACTAGACTCCTACGAGCAGTACTTC. Its protein is CASSSGLDSYEQYF.

The chain joins TRBV28 to TRBJ1-1; no clear D gene. CDR1 is MDHEN, CDR2 SYDVKM, per germline. Trimming left V 3 bases short and J 7 bases short, with 12 bases between. The CDR3 spans 13 residues. The CDR3 loop is CASSFSGRVEAFF. The CDR3, as DNA: TGTGCCAGCAGTTTCTCCGGACGGGTTGAAGCTTTCTTT.

This clonotype was recorded a few times. This chain connects TRBV12-3 or TRBV12-4 to TRBJ2-7; D not certain. The end of the DNA is better explained by TRBJ2-4, so the J call may be wrong. The CDR3 extends over 12 amino acids. CDR3 nucleotides: TGTGCCAGCGGCACGGGCGGAAACATTCAGTACTTC. Protein sequence: CASGTGGNIQYF.

V is TRBV6-5 and J is TRBJ1-2; 9 bases are shared with TRBD1. The CDR3 spans 14 residues. Germline CDR1 and CDR2: MNHEY and SVGAGI. V lost 8 bases and J lost 3; bases outside the gene matches: 7. CDR3 protein: CASGLRDRDYGYTF. The DNA of the CDR3 is TGTGCCAGCGGCCTCCGGGACAGGGACTATGGCTACACCTTC.

DNA for the CDR3: TGTGCCAGCAGCGCAGCGGGAGGGCCGGACGAGCAGTACTTC. Its protein is CASSAAGGPDEQYF. This chain joins TRBV7-2 and TRBJ2-7; 10 bases map to TRBD2. CDR1 is SGHTA, CDR2 FQGNSA, per germline. CDR3 length: 14 amino acids. V was clipped by 5 bases and J by 5 bases; unmatched bases: 6.

This chain connects TRBV6-6 to TRBJ1-2; D is perhaps TRBD1 (6 bases). The CDR3 extends over 12 amino acids. V was shortened by 4 bases and J by 7 bases, with 10 bases between the two germline ends. CDR1 MNHNY and CDR2 SVGAGI come from the germline V gene (reference sequence). DNA for the CDR3: TGTGCCAGCAGTTCCACAGGGATTGGCTACACCTTC. As protein: CASSSTGIGYTF.

The sample holds a few counts of this clonotype. The chain recombines TRBV20-1 with TRBJ2-7; D call uncertain. CDR1 DFQATT and CDR2 SNEGSKA come from the germline V gene (reference sequence). V was cut by 1 base and J by 3 bases, with 4 bases left in between. The CDR3 consists of 11 residues. DNA of the CDR3: TGCAGTGCTAGAGTTTACTACGAGCAGTACTTC. This codes for CSARVYYEQYF.

This clonotype was seen a few times. The chain carries TRBV2 and TRBJ1-5, with D possibly being TRBD1 (5 bases). Germline V lookup: CDR1 SNHLY, CDR2 FYNNEI. The CDR3 runs to 14 residues. The V end was cut by 6 bases, the J end by 3 bases, with 12 bases between. The DNA for the CDR3 is TGTGCCAGCAGCACGAAGGGGCTCAATCAGCCCCAGCATTTT. It encodes CASSTKGLNQPQHF.

This chain links TRBV5-1 with TRBJ2-3; 8 bases fit TRBD2. The germline CDR1 and CDR2 sequences are SGHRS and YFSETQ. The V segment lost 0 bases and the J segment 1 base; nucleotides outside the gene matches: 4. The CDR3 runs 16 residues. Here the CDR3 reads CASSLGMTSGTDTQYF. DNA for the CDR3: TGCGCCAGCAGCTTGGGCATGACTAGCGGCACAGATACGCAGTATTTT.

The chain combines TRBV5-1 with TRBJ2-3; 7 positions agree with TRBD2. The germline CDR1 and CDR2 sequences are SGHRS and YFSETQ. V was pared by 3 bases and J by 3 bases, with 4 bases of the junction left unmatched. The CDR3 length is 14 residues. The CDR3 is CASSSTAGTDTQYF. As DNA, the CDR3 is TGCGCCAGCAGCTCCACAGCGGGAACAGATACGCAGTATTTT.

The chain links TRBV28 to TRBJ2-3, with TRBD2 identical over 8 bases. Germline CDR1 and CDR2: MDHEN and SYDVKM. The CDR3 spans 16 residues. The J segment lost 4 bases and the V segment lost 3 bases, leaving 9 bases of the junction unmatched. CDR3 in DNA: TGTGCCAGCAGTTTGGGGGTTAGCGGGAACCCAGATACGCAGTATTTT. It codes for CASSLGVSGNPDTQYF.

In its sample, this clonotype was seen a few times. This chain joins TRBV20-1 and TRBJ2-1; D tentatively reads TRBD1 or TRBD2 (5 bases each). The V end was cut by 5 bases, the J end by 5 bases, with 10 bases between. The CDR3 spans 12 residues. The germline V gene encodes CDR1 DFQATT and CDR2 SNEGSKA (reference sequence). CDR3 residues: CSADRDHNEQFF. In nucleotides, the CDR3 is TGCAGTGCTGACCGGGACCACAATGAGCAGTTCTTC.

The chain links TRBV28 to TRBJ1-1; D is unresolved. V was trimmed by 8 bases and J by 1 base, leaving 14 bases between them. Per the germline V gene, CDR1 is MDHEN and CDR2 is SYDVKM. This CDR3 comprises 14 residues. Here the CDR3 DNA reads TGTGCCAGCCAACTTGTGTATGCGAACACTGAAGCTTTCTTT. Its protein product is CASQLVYANTEAFF.

This clonotype has a handful of counts. This sequence joins TRBV5-1 and TRBJ2-5; no firm D call. Deletions cut 6 bases from V and 0 bases from J, with 6 bases between. The CDR3 extends over 12 amino acids. CDR1 and CDR2 (germline): SGHRS, YFSETQ. Written as DNA, the CDR3 is TGCGCCAGCACTAGGTACCAAGAGACCCAGTACTTC. Translation gives CASTRYQETQYF.

The chain links TRBV2 to TRBJ2-1, with D maybe TRBD1 (5 bases). The CDR3 sequence is 12 residues long. CDR1 and CDR2 from the germline V gene are SNHLY and FYNNEI. Trimming stripped 6 bases from V and 10 bases from J, with 13 bases between. The DNA of the CDR3 is TGTGCCAGCAGACCGGACACCTACGAGCAGTTCTTC. It translates to CASRPDTYEQFF.

This clonotype was picked up a small number of times. The rearrangement links TRBV24-1 to TRBJ2-1, with a possible D match to TRBD2 (6 bases). The germline gives CDR1 KGHDR, CDR2 SFDVKD. V was pared by 1 base and J by 5 bases, with 11 bases between. The CDR3 spans 15 residues. CDR3 loop: CATSDFRGADNEQFF. The DNA of the CDR3 is TGTGCCACCAGTGATTTTCGCGGGGCCGACAATGAGCAGTTCTTC.

This clonotype was seen a handful of times. This rearrangement joins TRBV29-1 to TRBJ1-1; possibly TRBD1 for D (5 bases). This CDR3 contains 15 residues. With 3 bases removed from V and 1 base from J, the gap between germline ends came to 15 bases. Germline CDR1 and CDR2: SQVTM and ANQGSEA. The CDR3 DNA sequence: TGCAGCGTTGAGGTGTTGTGGGGGGGGAACACTGAAGCTTTCTTT. Translated: CSVEVLWGGNTEAFF.

The rearrangement uses TRBV3-1 and TRBJ2-7; TRBD2 aligns across 7 bases. Per the germline V gene, CDR1 is LGHDT and CDR2 is YNNKEL (reference sequence). V shed 5 bases, J shed 0 bases, and the junction held 7 bases outside the gene matches. This CDR3 region has 15 residues. The CDR3 protein is CASSARLAPSYEQYF. DNA of the CDR3: TGTGCCAGCAGCGCTCGACTAGCTCCCTCCTACGAGCAGTACTTC.

This chain joins TRBV20-1 and TRBJ2-1; the match to TRBD2 covers 13 bases. The trim removed 3 bases at V and 2 bases at J, leaving 10 bases unmatched. The CDR3 has 18 residues. Germline CDR1 DFQATT, CDR2 SNEGSKA (reference sequence). CDR3 DNA sequence: TGCAGTGCTAGGCCCGGGACTAGCGGGGCCCCAACCTACAATGAGCAGTTCTTC. It yields the protein CSARPGTSGAPTYNEQFF.

The chain couples TRBV25-1 to TRBJ2-4; D unclear. The V gene lost 3 bases and the J gene lost 3 bases, with 12 bases spanning the gap. The CDR3 loop spans 15 amino acids. Germline V gene data show CDR1 as MGHDK and CDR2 as SYGVNS. For the CDR3, the DNA is TGTGCCAGCAGTGACCCAAGTGGAGACAAAAACATTCAGTACTTC. It encodes CASSDPSGDKNIQYF.

The chain recombines TRBV20-1 with TRBJ2-1; D gene unclear. The germline CDR1 and CDR2 sequences are DFQATT and SNEGSKA (reference sequence). Trimming removed 2 bases at V and 4 bases at J, with 6 bases between. The CDR3 length is 12 residues. This chain's CDR3 is CSARLVYNEQFF. DNA for the CDR3: TGCAGTGCTAGACTCGTATACAATGAGCAGTTCTTC.

This rearrangement joins TRBV20-1 to TRBJ2-1; 8 bases match TRBD2. There are 16 residues in the CDR3. Germline V gives CDR1 DFQATT, CDR2 SNEGSKA (reference sequence). Germline trimming cut 1 base from V and 3 bases from J; bases unmatched to any gene: 8. The CDR3 sequence is CSARGVAGLGYNEQFF. The DNA of the CDR3 is TGCAGTGCTAGAGGGGTAGCGGGACTCGGCTACAATGAGCAGTTCTTC.

The chain recombines TRBV27 with TRBJ2-7; D gene ambiguous. The DNA end is a closer match to TRBJ2-4, so the J assignment may be wrong. Per the germline V gene, CDR1 is MNHEY and CDR2 is SMNVEV (reference sequence). The CDR3 consists of 17 residues. The CDR3 region is CASSLSTPTLAKNIQYF. CDR3 nucleotide sequence: TGTGCCAGCAGTTTATCGACCCCTACTCTAGCCAAAAACATTCAGTACTTC.

The rearrangement links TRBV10-3 to TRBJ2-5; the match to TRBD2 covers 14 bases. This CDR3 spans 16 amino acids. Per germline, CDR1 ENHRY and CDR2 SYGVKD. The V gene end was trimmed by 10 bases and the J gene end by 3 bases; junction bases not matched to a gene: 10. CDR3: CARARGLAGAEETQYF. The CDR3 bases are TGTGCCAGGGCCAGGGGACTAGCGGGGGCCGAAGAGACCCAGTACTTC.

This clonotype was seen many times. The chain combines TRBV29-1 with TRBJ2-1; TRBD2 matches 7 bases. The CDR3 is 15 residues long. J gave up 1 base and V 7 bases, and 10 bases lay outside the gene matches. Germline CDR1 and CDR2: SQVTM and ANQGSEA. The CDR3: CSASGATPSYNEQFF. As DNA, the CDR3 is TGCAGCGCAAGCGGGGCAACCCCGTCCTACAATGAGCAGTTCTTC.

V is TRBV5-1 and J is TRBJ2-3; D might be TRBD2 (5 bases). Germline V gene lookup returns CDR1 SGHRS and CDR2 YFSETQ. V lost 0 bases and J lost 3, with 11 bases in between. This CDR3 comprises 15 residues. The CDR3 is CASSLEFLATDTQYF. The CDR3 DNA follows: TGCGCCAGCAGCTTGGAATTTCTAGCTACAGATACGCAGTATTTT.